These 16 T cell receptor beta chains were sequenced from one sample in a study of blood T cell repertoires in COVID-19. Sequencing used immunoSEQ multiplex PCR; TCRdb keeps in-frame clones, though not all of them. The sample holds more than 110,000 clones; about 89% are singletons and the top ten take roughly 2.9%. Sequenced: peripheral blood. The receptors originated from a man in his 60s with active or convalescent COVID-19.

The chain recombines TRBV5-4 with TRBJ2-1, with 9 bases lining up with TRBD2. Germline lookup yields CDR1 SGHNT and CDR2 YYREEE (reference sequence). The CDR3 spans 17 residues. V lost 4 bases, J lost 2 bases, and 10 bases stayed unmatched. The CDR3 loop is CASSNGGSGGTYNEQFF. The CDR3 nucleotides are TGTGCCAGCAGCAACGGGGGTAGCGGGGGTACCTACAATGAGCAGTTCTTC.

This chain links TRBV28 with TRBJ2-7; possibly TRBD1 for D (5 bases). Trimming took off 2 bases at V and 1 base at J, with 12 bases between the two ends. The CDR3 has 15 amino acids. Per germline, CDR1 MDHEN and CDR2 SYDVKM. DNA for the CDR3: TGTGCCAGCAGTTTAAATTGGGGCCAGTCCTACGAGCAGTACTTC. This gives the protein CASSLNWGQSYEQYF.

The rearrangement joins TRBV15 to TRBJ1-6; tentative D call: TRBD1 (6 bases). CDR3 length equals 15 residues. Per germline, CDR1 LNHNV and CDR2 YYDKDF (reference sequence). V dropped 4 bases and J dropped 5 bases, with 12 bases sitting between them. In nucleotides, the CDR3 is TGTGCCACCAGCAAAGGACAGAGAGATAATTCACCCCTCCACTTT. This codes for CATSKGQRDNSPLHF. The variable domain in full, with the rest retrieved from reference TRBV15 and TRBJ1-6, is DAMVIQNPRYQVTQFGKPVTLSCSQTLNHNVMYWYQQKSSQAPKLLFHYYDKDFNNEADTPDNFQSRRPNTSFCFLDIRSPGLGDTAMYLCATSKGQRDNSPLHFGNGTRLTVT.

The chain combines TRBV25-1 with TRBJ2-3; no firm D call. Germline V gene lookup returns CDR1 MGHDK and CDR2 SYGVNS. The CDR3 is 13 amino acids. V was trimmed by 6 bases and J by 2 bases, leaving 9 bases between them. This CDR3 reads CASRRGVTDTQYF. Here the CDR3 DNA reads TGTGCCAGCAGGAGAGGAGTCACAGATACGCAGTATTTT.

With regard to this clone: The junction does not match germline at one end; this may be a read error. This chain joins TRBV6-2 or TRBV6-3 and TRBJ1-5; TRBD1 is a possible D gene (6 bases). The CDR3 has 19 amino acids. Germline V lookup: CDR1 MNHEY, CDR2 SVGEGT. The CDR3 DNA follows: TGTGCTAGCAGTGGTTTGGGGACAACGGTTCGTCTGGGCAATCAGCCCCAGCATTTT. Its translation is CASSGLGTTVRLGNQPQHF.

The chain combines TRBV4-2 with TRBJ2-5; 10 nucleotides agree with TRBD1. Trimming took 8 bases from V and 2 from J; bases not matched to a gene: 8. CDR1 and CDR2 from the germline V gene are LGHNA and YNFKEQ. The CDR3 is 15 residues long. The CDR3 sequence is CASSPGQGNQETQYF. The CDR3 DNA reads as TGTGCCAGCTCACCGGGACAGGGGAATCAAGAGACCCAGTACTTC.

This chain links TRBV6-2 or TRBV6-3 with TRBJ2-7, with no clear D. Trimming took 0 bases from V and 4 from J, leaving 10 bases between them. There are 14 residues in the CDR3. Germline lookup yields CDR1 MNHEY and CDR2 SVGEGT. The CDR3 bases are TGTGCCAGCAGTTACTCTGCAGGTATTTACGAGCAGTACTTC. Encoded protein: CASSYSAGIYEQYF.

V is TRBV12-5 and J is TRBJ2-5; D is possibly TRBD2 (5 bases). Between the trimmed V and J ends, which lost 2 bases and 5 bases, there was a span of 12 bases. Germline V CDR1 and CDR2: LGHNT, FRNRAP. The CDR3 sequence is 14 residues long. The CDR3 loop reads CASGLSHRGETQYF. CDR3 bases: TGTGCTAGTGGTTTGAGCCATCGAGGGGAGACCCAGTACTTC.

This clone was picked up one time. The chain recombines TRBV4-2 with TRBJ1-3, with D unresolved. V was shortened by 7 bases and J by 0 bases, with 10 bases between the two germline ends. The germline gives CDR1 LGHNA, CDR2 YNFKEQ. The CDR3 totals 14 residues. CDR3 loop: CASTPIRSGNTIYF. The CDR3 DNA follows: TGTGCCAGCACCCCTATCCGCTCTGGAAACACCATATATTTT.

The CDR3 sequence is CASSRFEGRNTGELFF. For the CDR3, the DNA is TGTGCCAGCAGCCGATTCGAGGGCCGGAACACCGGGGAGCTGTTTTTT. V usage is TRBV4-2 and J usage is TRBJ2-2; D might be TRBD2 (5 bases). Trimming cost V 4 bases and J 1 base, with 13 bases left between them. CDR3 length: 16 residues. The germline gives CDR1 LGHNA, CDR2 YNFKEQ.

The CDR3 spells CASSRRIGGETQYF. CDR3 nucleotide sequence: TGTGCCAGCAGTCGGCGGATCGGGGGTGAGACCCAGTACTTC. The chain employs TRBV6-5 and TRBJ2-5; perhaps TRBD2 as D (6 bases). Germline V gives CDR1 MNHEY, CDR2 SVGAGI. Trimming took off 5 bases at V and 5 bases at J, with 15 bases between the two ends. The CDR3 sequence is 14 residues long.

The gene calls are TRBV27 and TRBJ1-4, with unresolved D. The CDR3 has 14 amino acids. With 5 bases removed from V and 7 bases from J, the gap between germline ends came to 14 bases. Looked up from germline, CDR1 is MNHEY and CDR2 is SMNVEV (reference sequence). The CDR3 spells CASSPRQRGEKLFF. The CDR3 coding sequence is TGTGCCAGCAGTCCTCGGCAGAGAGGTGAAAAACTGTTTTTT.

The CDR3 protein is CAWSGQSTGELFF. In DNA form, the CDR3 reads TGTGCCTGGAGTGGGCAAAGCACCGGGGAGCTGTTTTTT. The chain links TRBV30 to TRBJ2-2; D not resolved. Germline lookup yields CDR1 GTSNPN and CDR2 SVGIG (reference sequence). The V and J ends lost 1 base and 4 bases respectively, with 7 bases between them. CDR3 length equals 13 residues.

This rearrangement joins TRBV24-1 to TRBJ1-4; 10 bases agree with TRBD1. The CDR3 spans 17 residues. V lost 3 bases, J lost 4 bases, and 7 bases stayed unmatched. Germline CDR1 is KGHDR and CDR2 is SFDVKD. CDR3 in DNA: TGTGCCACCAGTGATCAGACAGGGGGCATTATTAATGAAAAACTGTTTTTT. Its protein product is CATSDQTGGIINEKLFF.

This clone was recorded once. The chain is built from TRBV6-2 or TRBV6-3 and TRBJ2-7, with 7 bases identical to TRBD1. J gave up 7 bases and V 6 bases, and 12 bases lay outside the gene matches. CDR3 size: 14 residues. The germline V gene encodes CDR1 MNHEY and CDR2 SVGEGT. The CDR3 sequence is CASSSPDRVPEQYF. The CDR3 region has the DNA TGTGCCAGCAGCTCCCCCGACAGGGTCCCTGAGCAGTACTTC.

V gene TRBV9 combines with J gene TRBJ1-5; 9 bases are a match to TRBD1. The CDR3 has 14 amino acids. Trimming took 0 bases from V and 7 from J; bases not matched to a gene: 2. Germline V lookup: CDR1 SGDLS, CDR2 YYNGEE. CDR3 nucleotide sequence: TGTGCCAGCAGCGTAGGGACAGGGGCACAGCCCCAGCATTTT. Its protein product is CASSVGTGAQPQHF.